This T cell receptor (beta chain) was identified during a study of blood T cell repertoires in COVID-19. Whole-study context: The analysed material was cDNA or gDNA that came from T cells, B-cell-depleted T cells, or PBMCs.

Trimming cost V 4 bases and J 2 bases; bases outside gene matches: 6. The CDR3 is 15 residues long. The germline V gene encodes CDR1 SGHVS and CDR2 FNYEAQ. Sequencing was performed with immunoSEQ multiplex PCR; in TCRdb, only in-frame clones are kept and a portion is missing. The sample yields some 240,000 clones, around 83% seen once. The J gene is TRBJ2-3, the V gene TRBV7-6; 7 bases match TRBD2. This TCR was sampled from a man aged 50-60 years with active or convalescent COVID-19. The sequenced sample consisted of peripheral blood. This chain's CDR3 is CASSSSGDLTDTQYF. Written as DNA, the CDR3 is TGTGCCAGCAGCTCCAGCGGGGACCTCACAGATACGCAGTATTTT.